The 5 T cell receptor beta chains below were found in one sample sequenced in a study of blood T cell repertoires in COVID-19. Data came from immunoSEQ multiplex PCR; TCRdb stores just in-frame clones and leaves some out. The sample lists around 50,000 clones, roughly 90% seen once, with more than 2% in the top ten. Sequencing was done on a sample of peripheral blood. These receptors were taken from a human donor in a cohort sampled during active COVID-19.

This clone turned up a few times. This chain uses TRBV11-2 with TRBJ2-1; 8 nucleotides align to TRBD2. After removal of 2 bases from V and 7 bases from J, the junction contained 7 bases not matched to a gene. The CDR3 sequence is 15 residues long. Germline V CDR1 and CDR2: SGHAT, FQNNGV. CDR3: CASSLFHSGRNEQFF. CDR3 DNA sequence: TGTGCCAGCAGCTTATTCCACAGCGGGAGAAATGAGCAGTTCTTC. The full variable domain, in which reference TRBV11-2 and TRBJ2-1 provide the parts outside the CDR3, is EAGVAQSPRYKIIEKRQSVAFWCNPISGHATLYWYQQILGQGPKLLIQFQNNGVVDDSQLPKDRFSAERLKGVDSTLKIQPAKLEDSAVYLCASSLFHSGRNEQFFGPGTRLTVL.

As DNA, the CDR3 is TGCGCCAGCAGCCTCGCAGGGGGAGCTAATGAAAAACTGTTTTTT. As protein: CASSLAGGANEKLFF. This rearrangement joins TRBV5-1 to TRBJ1-4; 7 bases match TRBD1. This CDR3 has 15 amino acids. Germline CDR1 reads SGHRS; CDR2 reads YFSETQ. V lost 4 bases, J lost 3 bases, and 6 bases stayed unmatched.

A few counts support this clone. This chain links TRBV15 with TRBJ1-3; D may be TRBD1 (5 bases). In germline, CDR1 is LNHNV, CDR2 YYDKDF (reference sequence). Trimming removed 3 bases at V and 6 bases at J, with 18 bases between. This CDR3 has 16 amino acids. CDR3 sequence (DNA): TGTGCCACCAGCAGTGGGGGGGGACTCACGGCAAACACCATATATTTT. As protein: CATSSGGGLTANTIYF.

In DNA form, the CDR3 reads TGTGCCATCAGTGATGCCACAGGGCAAGAGACCCAGTACTTC. Its protein is CAISDATGQETQYF. The chain joins TRBV10-3 to TRBJ2-5, with D possibly matching TRBD1 (6 bases). V lost 3 bases and J 2 bases, leaving 10 bases between the germline ends. The CDR3 has 14 amino acids. Germline values: CDR1 ENHRY, CDR2 SYGVKD.

This clone was counted a few times. This rearrangement joins TRBV14 to TRBJ2-3; a weak D match, TRBD2 (5 bases). This CDR3 is 14 amino acids long. V was trimmed by 7 bases and J by 6 bases, leaving 17 bases between them. CDR1 and CDR2 from the germline V gene are SGHDN and FVKESK. The CDR3 region has the DNA TGTGCCAGCAAGTTGGCGGCGGGTGTGGATACGCAGTATTTT. Encoded protein: CASKLAAGVDTQYF.